This T cell receptor beta chain was documented in a study of shared clonotypes between healthy human individuals. Regarding this clone: Its antigen is as yet unknown.

Clones were read by immunoSEQ multiplex PCR, and TCRdb kept only the in-frame ones, dropping some. The profile covers roughly 2,500,000 clones, with over 85% appearing a single time and roughly 0.39% taken by the ten largest. General study findings and limits: Sequencing depth was expected to affect clonotype sharing among donors.

The V gene end was trimmed by 3 bases and the J gene end by 3 bases; junction bases not matched to a gene: 12. Germline-derived CDR1 and CDR2 are SGHTA and FQGNSA. CDR3 length: 18 amino acids. The chain recombines TRBV7-2 with TRBJ2-5; 11 positions agree with TRBD2. The sample consisted of naive CD4+ T cells from PBMCs. The subset was: CD45RA+ positively selected. The clonotype comes from a man between 18 and 29 years old in good health. Some clones in this sample may be carry-over from other donors' samples. The CDR3 DNA reads as TGTGCCAGCAGCTTCCCCGGGCTAGCGGGGGGCGGGAAAGAGACCCAGTACTTC. It encodes CASSFPGLAGGGKETQYF.